This record concerns one T cell receptor beta chain sequence. In the original processing: Reference gene primer amplification gave nucleated cell count estimates. Measured with immunoSEQ multiplex PCR; TCRdb has only the in-frame clones, and not every one. V, J and clone size reflect that table, while D and trimming were determined from the DNA. Here the sample spans more than 400,000 clones, around 91% being singletons. Germline V gene data show CDR1 as LGHNT and CDR2 as FRNRAP. This CDR3 comprises 20 residues. V was clipped by 1 base and J by 4 bases; unmatched bases: 14. This entry is derived from a study of blood T cell repertoires in COVID-19. Living in 24 US areas, the participants were between about 18 and 100 years of age. Participants' own reports of clinical history determined their cohort assignment.

The source is a man aged 18 to 30 who had recovered from COVID-19. V usage is TRBV12-5 and J usage is TRBJ2-7; 15 bases fit TRBD2. The material sequenced was PBMCs or T cells enriched from blood (not recorded which). The CDR3 coding sequence is TGTGCTAGTGGTTTGGACGGACTAGCGGGGGGGTATAATTCCGCATACGAGCAGTACTTC. Amino acids: CASGLDGLAGGYNSAYEQYF.